This passage covers 5 T cell receptor beta chains from one sample sequenced in a study of blood T cell repertoires in COVID-19. This table comes from immunoSEQ multiplex PCR, and its TCRdb copy is limited to in-frame clones, with some not included. The sample has some 71,000 clones; around 91% are singletons. The source material was peripheral blood. The source of these receptors is a man in his fifties or sixties with acute or convalescent COVID-19.

The J gene is TRBJ2-7, the V gene TRBV12-5; TRBD1 agrees at 7 bases. The CDR3 covers 16 residues. The V segment lost 5 bases and the J segment 0 bases; nucleotides outside the gene matches: 10. The V gene's germline CDR1 is LGHNT and CDR2 FRNRAP. The CDR3 region is CASGLDLGDSSYEQYF. CDR3 nucleotide sequence: TGTGCTAGTGGTCTGGACCTTGGGGACAGCTCCTACGAGCAGTACTTC.

This clone was detected once. The V and J genes are TRBV7-2 and TRBJ1-5; 8 nucleotides align to TRBD1. The CDR3 sequence is 15 residues long. The J segment lost 4 bases and the V segment lost 5 bases, leaving 7 bases of the junction unmatched. Germline V CDR1 and CDR2: SGHTA, FQGNSA. The CDR3 reads CASSQKTGDNQPQHF. The CDR3 coding sequence is TGTGCCAGCAGCCAAAAGACAGGGGATAATCAGCCCCAGCATTTT.

The chain has TRBV2 and TRBJ2-7; the match to TRBD2 covers 8 bases. Looked up from germline, CDR1 is SNHLY and CDR2 is FYNNEI. J lost 5 bases, V lost 8 bases, and 8 bases had no gene match. The CDR3 consists of 13 residues. CDR3 protein: CASRGTRGNEQYF. The CDR3 DNA sequence: TGTGCCAGCCGGGGGACTAGGGGAAACGAGCAGTACTTC.

The chain recombines TRBV27 with TRBJ2-2; 8 bases map to TRBD2. Germline V gene lookup returns CDR1 MNHEY and CDR2 SMNVEV (reference sequence). This CDR3 comprises 16 residues. The ends lost 3 bases at V and 0 bases at J; junction bases unmatched: 3. CDR3 in DNA: TGTGCCAGCAGTTTCACAGCGGGGGCGAACACCGGGGAGCTGTTTTTT. Amino acids: CASSFTAGANTGELFF.

The V gene is TRBV6-5, the J gene TRBJ2-7, with D unresolved. Germline CDR1 MNHEY, CDR2 SVGAGI. Trimming took 8 bases from V and 2 from J, leaving 13 bases between them. The CDR3 runs 13 residues. The CDR3 nucleotides read TGTGCCAGCCTTAGAAGCGTAGCCTACGAGCAGTACTTC. Translated, it gives CASLRSVAYEQYF.